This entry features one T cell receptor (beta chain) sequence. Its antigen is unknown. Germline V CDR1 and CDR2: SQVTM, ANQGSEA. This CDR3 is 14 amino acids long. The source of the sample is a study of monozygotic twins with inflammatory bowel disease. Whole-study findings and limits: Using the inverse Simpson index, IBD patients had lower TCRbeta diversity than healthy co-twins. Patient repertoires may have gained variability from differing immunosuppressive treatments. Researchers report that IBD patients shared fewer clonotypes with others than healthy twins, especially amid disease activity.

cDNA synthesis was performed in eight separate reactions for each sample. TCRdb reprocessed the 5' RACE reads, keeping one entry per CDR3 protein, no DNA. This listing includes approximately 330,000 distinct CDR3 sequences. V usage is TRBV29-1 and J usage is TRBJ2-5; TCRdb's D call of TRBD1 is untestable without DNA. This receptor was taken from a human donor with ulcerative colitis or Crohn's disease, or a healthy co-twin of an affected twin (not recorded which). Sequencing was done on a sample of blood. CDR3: CSVGGQSARGTQYF.